The clone carrying this T cell receptor (beta chain) came up a few times. This entry comes from a study of blood T cell repertoires in COVID-19. Across over 20 US areas, participants ranged in age from about 18 to 90 years. Participants' reported clinical history set cohort assignment. Germline V lookup: CDR1 LNHDA, CDR2 SQIVND (reference sequence). This CDR3 comprises 17 residues. V lost 7 bases, J lost 5 bases, and 17 bases stayed unmatched. Using immunoSEQ multiplex PCR, the repertoire was profiled, and TCRdb retains in-frame clones only, with some absent. The sample has 150,000 or so clones, 84% seen once; the top ten hold 5.8%.

Sequenced: PBMCs or T cells enriched from blood (not recorded which). This clonotype was obtained from a woman aged 45 to 65 who had been exposed to COVID-19. The gene calls are TRBV19 and TRBJ1-5, with 7 positions matching TRBD1. The CDR3 loop reads CASTNMRGQAGDQPQHF. The DNA of the CDR3 is TGTGCCAGTACCAATATGCGAGGACAGGCTGGCGATCAGCCCCAGCATTTT.